The 2 T cell receptor beta chains presented below share a single source sample, sequenced in a study of blood T cell repertoires in COVID-19. The table came from immunoSEQ multiplex PCR; TCRdb's copy has only in-frame clones and leaves some out. The profile shows approximately 360,000 clones, about 90% of them singletons. The sequencing sample was made of PBMCs or T cells enriched from blood (not recorded which). These receptors were taken from a man between 40 and 49 years old in a cohort exposed to, infected with or recovered from COVID-19 (not recorded which).

J is TRBJ2-1 and V is TRBV24-1, with D maybe TRBD2 (5 bases). The CDR3 totals 14 residues. V was clipped by 6 bases and J by 9 bases, with 17 bases between them. Looked up from germline, CDR1 is KGHDR and CDR2 is SFDVKD. The CDR3 sequence: CATSSLQSGVEQFF. CDR3 DNA: TGTGCCACCAGTTCCCTCCAAAGCGGAGTTGAGCAGTTCTTC.

The J gene is TRBJ2-6, the V gene TRBV3-1 (or the pseudogene TRBV3-2); the match to TRBD1 covers 8 bases. The CDR3 is made up of 18 amino acids. Germline V gene lookup returns CDR1 LGHDT and CDR2 YNNKEL (reference sequence). Germline trimming cut 4 bases from V and 2 bases from J; bases unmatched to any gene: 10. The CDR3 DNA reads TGTGCCAGCAGCCCACTGACAGGGGCCTTTGCTGGGGCCAACGTCCTGACTTTC. Protein product: CASSPLTGAFAGANVLTF.